These T cell receptor beta chains were read from a single sample in a study of neoadjuvant anti-PD-1 for oral cavity cancer. Method: immunoSEQ multiplex PCR; TCRdb's copy keeps in-frame clones and lacks some. The sample includes around 14,000 clones, approximately 71% of them seen just once. Material: PBMCs, obtained before nivolumab (anti-PD-1) treatment. These receptors were collected from a person between 35 and 79 years old with oral cavity squamous cell carcinoma. The CDR3 runs from the conserved cysteine through the conserved F or W. A D gene is named only where the DNA matches it firmly. Size tells how often a clone was seen (once, few, many) or the class of an expanded clone, and some rows leave it out.

V	J	D	size	CDR3	DNA
TRBV2	TRBJ1-5	NA	NA	CASSKGGEGNQPQHF	TGTGCCAGCAGTAAGGGGGGTGAGGGCAATCAGCCCCAGCATTTT
TRBV7-9	TRBJ2-3	TRBD1	once	CASSLGTGGDTQYF	TGTGCCAGCAGCTTAGGCACAGGGGGTGATACGCAGTATTTT
TRBV19	TRBJ2-3	TRBD1	NA	CASSSGTGLVGGTDTQYF	TGTGCCAGTAGCTCCGGGACAGGGCTGGTGGGGGGCACAGATACGCAGTATTTT
TRBV19	TRBJ2-2	TRBD1	NA	CASSPVTSALSGQSYTGELFF	TGTGCCAGTAGCCCTGTAACTTCCGCCCTGTCGGGACAGTCTTACACCGGGGAGCTGTTTTTT
TRBV18	TRBJ2-7	NA	few	CASSPRDGYEQYF	TGTGCCAGCTCCCCCAGGGACGGCTACGAGCAGTACTTC
TRBV18	TRBJ2-5	NA	NA	CASSGGSQETQYF	TGTGCCAGCTCAGGAGGCAGCCAAGAGACCCAGTACTTC
TRBV4-1	TRBJ2-4	NA	NA	CASSQGSVGIAKNIQYF	TGCGCCAGCAGCCAAGGGTCCGTGGGAATAGCCAAAAACATTCAGTACTTC
TRBV4-2	TRBJ2-1	TRBD2	NA	CASSQAGALGNEQFF	TGTGCCAGCAGCCAGGCGGGAGCATTAGGCAATGAGCAGTTCTTC
TRBV2	TRBJ2-7	NA	few	CASRRSYEQYF	TGTGCCAGCAGACGCTCGTACGAGCAGTACTTC
TRBV15	TRBJ2-5	TRBD2	NA	CATSRGPRGEETQYF	TGTGCCACCAGCAGAGGTCCCCGGGGGGAAGAGACCCAGTACTTC
TRBV2	TRBJ2-2	NA	once	CASTSTWAGTGELFF	TGTGCCAGCACCTCCACGTGGGCGGGGACCGGGGAGCTGTTTTTT
TRBV5-1	TRBJ1-5	NA	NA	CASSLQGGSNQPQHF	TGCGCCAGCAGCTTACAGGGAGGGAGCAATCAGCCCCAGCATTTT
TRBV5-1	TRBJ2-1	TRBD1	NA	CASSRRGQGDFYNEQFF	TGCGCCAGCAGCCGCAGGGGACAGGGGGACTTCTACAATGAGCAGTTCTTC
TRBV4-1	TRBJ1-5	TRBD1	NA	CASSQVGGQVYARNQPQHF	TGCGCCAGCAGCCAAGTGGGAGGACAGGTCTATGCGAGGAATCAGCCCCAGCATTTT
TRBV6-5	TRBJ2-6	NA	once	CASSPPGGANVLTF	TGTGCCAGCAGCCCCCCGGGGGGGGCCAACGTCCTGACTTTC
TRBV11-2	TRBJ2-7	TRBD2	NA	CASSLAGSGAYEQYF	TGTGCCAGCAGCTTAGCCGGTAGCGGGGCCTACGAGCAGTACTTC
TRBV5-5	TRBJ2-1	NA	few	CASSSGQNNEQFF	TGTGCCAGCAGCTCCGGACAGAACAATGAGCAGTTCTTC
TRBV18	TRBJ1-3	NA	few	CASSPTSLLGNTIYF	TGTGCCAGCTCACCAACATCTCTCCTTGGAAACACCATATATTTT
TRBV7-9	TRBJ2-1	TRBD2	few	CASSLALAETNEQFF	TGTGCCAGCAGTCTTGCACTAGCGGAGACCAATGAGCAGTTCTTC
TRBV30	TRBJ2-7	TRBD1	NA	CAWRSDYRGTGQYF	TGTGCCTGGAGGTCCGATTACAGGGGAACGGGCCAGTACTTC
TRBV28	TRBJ2-7	NA	NA	CASSLGHLYEQCF	TGTGCCAGCAGTTTAGGACATCTCTACGAGCAGTGCTTC
TRBV6-5	TRBJ2-7	TRBD2	NA	CASSSQTSGTYEQYF	TGTGCCAGCAGTTCCCAGACTAGCGGTACCTACGAGCAGTACTTC